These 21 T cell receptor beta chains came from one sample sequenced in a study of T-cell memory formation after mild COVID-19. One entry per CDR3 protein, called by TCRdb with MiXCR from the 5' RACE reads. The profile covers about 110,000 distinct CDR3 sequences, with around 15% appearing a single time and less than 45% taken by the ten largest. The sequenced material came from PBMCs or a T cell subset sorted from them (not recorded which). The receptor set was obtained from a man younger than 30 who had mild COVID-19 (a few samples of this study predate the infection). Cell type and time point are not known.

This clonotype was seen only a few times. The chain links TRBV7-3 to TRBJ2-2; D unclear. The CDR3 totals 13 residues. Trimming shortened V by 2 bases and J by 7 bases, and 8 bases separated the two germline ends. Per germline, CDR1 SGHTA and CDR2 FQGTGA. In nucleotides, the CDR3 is TGTGCCAGCAGCTTACAAAAAGGCGGGGAGCTGTTTTTT. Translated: CASSLQKGGELFF.

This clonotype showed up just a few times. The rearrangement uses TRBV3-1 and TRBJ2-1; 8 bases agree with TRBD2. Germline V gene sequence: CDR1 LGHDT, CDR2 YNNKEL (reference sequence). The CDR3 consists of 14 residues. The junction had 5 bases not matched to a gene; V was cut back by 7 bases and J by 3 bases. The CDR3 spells CASNGGAFYNEQFF. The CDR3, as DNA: TGTGCCAGCAACGGGGGGGCCTTCTACAATGAGCAGTTCTTC.

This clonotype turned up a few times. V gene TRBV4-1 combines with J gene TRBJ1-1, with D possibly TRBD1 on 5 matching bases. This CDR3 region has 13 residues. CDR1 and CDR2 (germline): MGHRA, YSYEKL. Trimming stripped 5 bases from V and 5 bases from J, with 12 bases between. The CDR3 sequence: CASSVGRGTEAFF. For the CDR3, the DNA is TGCGCCAGCAGCGTGGGGAGGGGAACTGAAGCTTTCTTT.

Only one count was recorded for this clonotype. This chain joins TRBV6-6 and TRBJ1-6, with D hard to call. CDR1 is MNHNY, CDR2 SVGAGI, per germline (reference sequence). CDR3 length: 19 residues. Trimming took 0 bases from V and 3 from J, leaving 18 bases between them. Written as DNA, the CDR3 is TGTGCCAGCAGTTACTCGAGGGCCGGGCAGGTTAGCTATAATTCACCCCTCCACTTT. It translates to CASSYSRAGQVSYNSPLHF.

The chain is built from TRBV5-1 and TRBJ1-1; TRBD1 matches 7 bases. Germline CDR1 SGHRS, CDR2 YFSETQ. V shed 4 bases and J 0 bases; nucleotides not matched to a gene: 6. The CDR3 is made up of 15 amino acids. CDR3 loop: CASSQGQRMNTEAFF. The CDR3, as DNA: TGCGCCAGCAGCCAGGGACAGCGAATGAACACTGAAGCTTTCTTT.

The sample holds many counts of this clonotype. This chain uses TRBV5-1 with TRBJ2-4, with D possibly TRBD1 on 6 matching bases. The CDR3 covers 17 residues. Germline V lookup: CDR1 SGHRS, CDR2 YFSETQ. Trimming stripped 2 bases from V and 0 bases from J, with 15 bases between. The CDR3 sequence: CASSFDRRQLAKNIQYF. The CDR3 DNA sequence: TGCGCCAGCAGCTTCGACAGGCGGCAACTAGCCAAAAACATTCAGTACTTC.

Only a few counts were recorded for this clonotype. DNA of the CDR3: TGTGCCAGCAGCTTGGGTTCGAAGGGGGAGACCCAGTACTTC. Encoded protein: CASSLGSKGETQYF. The chain links TRBV7-9 to TRBJ2-5; D perhaps matches TRBD1 (5 bases). This CDR3 comprises 14 residues. Germline V gives CDR1 SEHNR, CDR2 FQNEAQ (reference sequence). Between the trimmed V and J ends, which lost 3 bases and 5 bases, there was a span of 13 bases. Together with reference TRBV7-9 and TRBJ2-5, the CDR3 gives the full variable domain: DTGVSQNPRHKITKRGQNVTFRCDPISEHNRLYWYRQTLGQGPEFLTYFQNEAQLEKSRLLSDRFSAERPKGSFSTLEIQRTEQGDSAMYLCASSLGSKGETQYFGPGTRLLVL.

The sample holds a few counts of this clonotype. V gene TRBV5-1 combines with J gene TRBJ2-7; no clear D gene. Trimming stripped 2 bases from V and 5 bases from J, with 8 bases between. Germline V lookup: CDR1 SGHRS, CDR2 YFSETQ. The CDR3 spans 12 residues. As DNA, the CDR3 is TGCGCCAGCAGCTTACGAGCAAACGAGCAGTACTTC. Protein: CASSLRANEQYF.

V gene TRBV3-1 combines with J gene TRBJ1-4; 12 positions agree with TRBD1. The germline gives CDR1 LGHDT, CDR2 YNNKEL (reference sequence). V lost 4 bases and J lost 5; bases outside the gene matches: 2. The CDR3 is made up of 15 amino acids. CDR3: CASSLGQGANEKLFF. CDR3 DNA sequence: TGTGCCAGCAGCCTGGGACAGGGGGCGAATGAAAAACTGTTTTTT.

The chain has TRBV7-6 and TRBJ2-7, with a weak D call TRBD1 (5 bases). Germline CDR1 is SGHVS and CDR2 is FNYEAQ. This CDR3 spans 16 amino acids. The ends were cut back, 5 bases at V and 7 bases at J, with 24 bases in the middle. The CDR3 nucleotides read TGTGCCAGCAGCCCAACAGGAGCCGCCGTATTGTGGGAGCAGTACTTC. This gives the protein CASSPTGAAVLWEQYF.

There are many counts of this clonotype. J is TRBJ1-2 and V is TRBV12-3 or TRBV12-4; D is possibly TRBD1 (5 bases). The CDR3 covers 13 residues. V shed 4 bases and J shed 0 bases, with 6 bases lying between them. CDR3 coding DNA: TGTGCCAGCAGTTCGACAGCTAACTATGGCTACACCTTC. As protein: CASSSTANYGYTF.

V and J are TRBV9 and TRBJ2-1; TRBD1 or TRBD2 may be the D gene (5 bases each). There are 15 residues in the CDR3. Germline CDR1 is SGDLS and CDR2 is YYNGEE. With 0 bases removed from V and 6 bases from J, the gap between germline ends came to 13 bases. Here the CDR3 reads CASSVGGQGTNEQFF. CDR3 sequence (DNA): TGTGCCAGCAGCGTAGGTGGTCAAGGGACCAATGAGCAGTTCTTC. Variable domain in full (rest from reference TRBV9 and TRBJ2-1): DSGVTQTPKHLITATGQRVTLRCSPRSGDLSVYWYQQSLDQGLQFLIQYYNGEERAKGNILERFSAQQFPDLHSELNLSSLELGDSALYFCASSVGGQGTNEQFFGPGTRLTVL.

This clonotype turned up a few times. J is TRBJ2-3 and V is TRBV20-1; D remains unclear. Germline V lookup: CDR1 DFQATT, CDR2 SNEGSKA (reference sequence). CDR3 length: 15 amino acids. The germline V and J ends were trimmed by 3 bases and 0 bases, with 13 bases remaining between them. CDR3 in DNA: TGCAGTGCTAGTAAGGTGAAAATTAGCACAGATACGCAGTATTTT. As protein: CSASKVKISTDTQYF.

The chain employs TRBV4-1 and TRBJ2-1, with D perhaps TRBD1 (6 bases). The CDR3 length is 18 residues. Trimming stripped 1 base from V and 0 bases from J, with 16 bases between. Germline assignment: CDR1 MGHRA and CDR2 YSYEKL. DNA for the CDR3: TGCGCCAGCAGCCAAGCCGGAACAGGGATCTTCTCCTACAATGAGCAGTTCTTC. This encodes CASSQAGTGIFSYNEQFF.

CDR3 DNA sequence: TGCAGTGCTAAGGGCAGGGTAGACGAGCAGTACTTC. It specifies CSAKGRVDEQYF. The J gene is TRBJ2-7, the V gene TRBV20-1; tentative D call: TRBD1 (5 bases). The CDR3 extends over 12 amino acids. CDR1 is DFQATT, CDR2 SNEGSKA, per germline (reference sequence). V was trimmed by 4 bases and J by 5 bases, leaving 12 bases between them.

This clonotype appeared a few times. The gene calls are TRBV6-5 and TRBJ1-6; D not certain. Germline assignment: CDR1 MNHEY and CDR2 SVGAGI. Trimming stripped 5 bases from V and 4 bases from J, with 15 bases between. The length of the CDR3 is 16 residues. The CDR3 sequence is CASSPTATGYNSPLHF. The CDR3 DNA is TGTGCCAGCAGTCCCACCGCGACGGGTTATAATTCACCCCTCCACTTT.

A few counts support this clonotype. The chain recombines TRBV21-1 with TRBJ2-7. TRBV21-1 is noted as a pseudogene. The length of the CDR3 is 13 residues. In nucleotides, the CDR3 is TGTGCCAGCAGCAAAGTTTCCAACTACGAGCAGTACGTC. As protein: CASSKVSNYEQYV.

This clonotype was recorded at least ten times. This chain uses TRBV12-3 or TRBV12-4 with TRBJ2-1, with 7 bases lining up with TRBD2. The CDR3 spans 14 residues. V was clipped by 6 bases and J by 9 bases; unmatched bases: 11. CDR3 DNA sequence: TGTGCCAGCAGCCCCCGACTAGCTCCCGGTGAGCAGTTCTTC. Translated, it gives CASSPRLAPGEQFF.

The CDR3 sequence is CASQDGAGAYGYTF. The CDR3 region has the DNA TGTGCCAGCCAGGATGGTGCAGGGGCCTATGGCTACACCTTC. This chain uses TRBV27 with TRBJ1-2, with D possibly being TRBD1 (6 bases). V lost 8 bases and J 4 bases, leaving 17 bases between the germline ends. There are 14 residues in the CDR3. CDR1 and CDR2 (germline): MNHEY, SMNVEV (reference sequence).

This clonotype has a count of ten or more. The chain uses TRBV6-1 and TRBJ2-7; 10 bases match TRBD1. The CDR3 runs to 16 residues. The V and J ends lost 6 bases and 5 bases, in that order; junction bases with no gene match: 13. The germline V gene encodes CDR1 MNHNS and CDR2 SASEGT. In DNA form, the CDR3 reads TGTGCCAGCAGGGGGGTCGGGACAGGGGAATACAACGAGCAGTACTTC. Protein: CASRGVGTGEYNEQYF.

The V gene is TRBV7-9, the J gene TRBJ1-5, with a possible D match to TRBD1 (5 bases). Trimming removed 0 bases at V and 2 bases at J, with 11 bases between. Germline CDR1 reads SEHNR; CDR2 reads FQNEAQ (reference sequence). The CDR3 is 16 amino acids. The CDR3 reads CASSLALTAGNQPQHF. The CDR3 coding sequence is TGTGCCAGCAGCTTAGCCCTGACAGCGGGCAATCAGCCCCAGCATTTT.